The TCR beta chain described here comes from a study of blood T cells in healthy people across ages (dated by TCRdb to about 2015). A note on the overall study: In model experiments, template switching captured about one uniquely barcoded TCR beta cDNA molecule for every two T cells. Age-related changes in TCR beta repertoire diversity were measured in the study by deep sequencing normalized with unique cDNA molecular identifiers. For two donors (one aged 18 to 29 and one aged 80 or older), the study analyzed two additional independent replicas of 1 million unique cDNA reads from the same blood draw. Donors were grouped into four age groups: young (average about 15 years), middle-aged (around 39), aged (about 60) and long-lived (approximately 82).

The donors were roughly 39 Caucasian individuals from Russia, aged roughly 6 to 100 years, who were systemically healthy. About 9.8 milliliters of peripheral blood were drawn from each donor into EDTA-treated Vacutainer tubes. Ficoll-Paque density-gradient centrifugation was used to isolate PBMCs, with at least 6 million per sample. Total RNA was extracted from PBMCs with Trizol reagent, with at least 6 micrograms obtained per sample. The percentages of naive CD45RAhigh/CD27high T cells were determined by flow cytometry on a PBMC aliquot from every donor. Receptor amplification or capture employed 5' RACE. Sequencing instrument: Illumina HiSeq 2500. A second roughly 7 to 11 cycle PCR used a sample-barcoded 5' primer and a J-beta primer mix. Each TCR beta cDNA molecule received a unique molecular identifier from a template-switch 5' adaptor carrying 12 random nucleotides. Each sample yielded at least 2.5 million CDR3-containing paired-end reads. The Mint cDNA synthesis kit, primed by a TRBC-specific oligonucleotide, was used to synthesize first-strand cDNA from all RNA. Following uracil-DNA glycosylase treatment, a first 18-cycle PCR with universal primers M1SS and BC2_uni_R was performed on all cDNA. Per the source publication's procedure: Each sample was normalized by randomly selecting 1 million high-quality reads, each carrying a distinct molecular identifier. Reads with shared molecular identifiers were discarded instead of being binned into consensus sequences. MiTCR, with a Q25 quality threshold and the strictest error-elimination algorithm, was used for CDR3 identification, clonotype clustering and error correction. A nonparametric unseen species model with Euler transformation was used to estimate a lower bound on total TCR beta diversity. TCRdb ran its own pipeline on the public reads, namely fastp trimming at Q25 and MiXCR clone calling, and kept in-frame beta chains. Records with the same CDR3 protein are collapsed into one entry carrying the most frequent genes and DNA. The V and J calls, along with clone size, are taken from TCRdb and not from the paper's own processing. In all, the sample holds 540,000 or so distinct CDR3 sequences, and 24% of those were seen once. The leading ten clones occupy just over 8.5% of the sample.

A few counts support this clonotype. Its specific antigen is unknown. Per-nucleotide qualities are absent, and no much larger clonotype sits a single base away. General conclusions and limits of the study: There was a strong correlation between observed TCR beta diversity and the percentage of naive T cells measured by flow cytometry. Conclusive comparison of naive and antigen-experienced compartments was prevented by the profiling of bulk unsorted PBMCs. As age increased, observed TCR beta diversity per million T cells dropped in a roughly linear way, and a significant reduction was already evident by age 40. Compared with the aged group, more naive CD4+ T cells, fewer expanded clones and increased TCR diversity were shown by the long-lived group, suggesting age selection. Total diversity estimates from one million sequenced T cells were considered lower bounds and underestimates. Because the CMV infection status of the donors was unknown, age-related changes in expanded clonotypes may potentially have been confounded.

These sequences were also reported in another study, on T cells of mothers and their children. As noted in the second study: The donors were nine systemically healthy Caucasian individuals, made up of three mothers and their six children. cDNA synthesis consumed the entire amount of extracted RNA, loaded at around 1.5 ug RNA in each 15 ul reaction. In the second PCR, the M1S primer introduced both the sample barcodes and 2-4 random nucleotides. Over 8 million TCR beta CDR3 reads came from each mother, compared with some 3 million reads from each child. Thymic selection similarly shapes TCR recombination output in related and unrelated pairs, with minor effect from inherited differences. Normalized repertoire overlap was always found to be slightly, but never significantly, higher in related mother-child pairs than in unrelated mother-child pairs. No persistent microchimeric T cell clones were found, with a detection sensitivity of approximately 94 clones per million clonotypes. The study used deep NGS to compare TCR beta repertoires of mothers and children, seeking features distinguishing related mother-child pairs from unrelated individuals. On average, the children were around 11 +/- 4 years old, while the mothers were approximately 40 +/- 4 years old. After adapters were ligated using NEBNext reagents, the libraries underwent 100+100 nt paired-end sequencing on an Illumina HiSeq 2000. To prevent cross-contamination, the mother and child libraries were prepared a month apart and were sequenced in separate runs. For each donor, somewhere between roughly 500,000 and 2,300,000 distinct TCR beta clonotypes were identified. Naive TCR beta clonotypes were estimated from low-frequency clonotypes matched to each donor's FACS-determined naive share, without sorting.

Sequencing input: blood. This receptor was identified in a boy between 10 and 17 years old in good health.

This receptor carries the CDR3 CASRGARKSYEQYF. The DNA is TGTGCCAGCAGGGGAGCCAGGAAGAGCTACGAGCAGTACTTC. Recombination linked TRBV6-2 or TRBV6-3 to TRBJ2-1; a tentative D call is TRBD2 (5 bases match). The DNA end lines up better with TRBJ2-7; the J call may be wrong. CDR3 length: 14 amino acids, cysteine to phenylalanine. The kept DNA is CDR3 alone, 42 bases in frame from the first base. Reading the germline V gene gives CDR1 MNHEY and CDR2 SVGEGT.